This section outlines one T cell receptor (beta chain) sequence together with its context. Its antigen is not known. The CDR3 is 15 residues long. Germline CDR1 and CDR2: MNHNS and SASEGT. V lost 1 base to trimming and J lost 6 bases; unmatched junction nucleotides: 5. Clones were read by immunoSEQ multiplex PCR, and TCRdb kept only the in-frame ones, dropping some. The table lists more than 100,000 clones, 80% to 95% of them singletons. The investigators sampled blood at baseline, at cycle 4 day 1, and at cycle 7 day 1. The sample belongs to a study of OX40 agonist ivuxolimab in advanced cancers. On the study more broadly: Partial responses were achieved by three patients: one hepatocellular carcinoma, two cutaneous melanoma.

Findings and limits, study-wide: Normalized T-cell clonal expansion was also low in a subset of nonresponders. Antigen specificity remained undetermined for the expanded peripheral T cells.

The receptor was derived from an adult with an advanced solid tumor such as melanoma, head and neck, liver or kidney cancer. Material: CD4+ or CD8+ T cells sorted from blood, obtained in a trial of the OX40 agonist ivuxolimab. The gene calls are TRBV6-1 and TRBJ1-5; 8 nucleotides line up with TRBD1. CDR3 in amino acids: CASSEGAGGFQPQHF. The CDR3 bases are TGTGCCAGCAGTGAAGGGGCAGGGGGCTTTCAGCCCCAGCATTTT.